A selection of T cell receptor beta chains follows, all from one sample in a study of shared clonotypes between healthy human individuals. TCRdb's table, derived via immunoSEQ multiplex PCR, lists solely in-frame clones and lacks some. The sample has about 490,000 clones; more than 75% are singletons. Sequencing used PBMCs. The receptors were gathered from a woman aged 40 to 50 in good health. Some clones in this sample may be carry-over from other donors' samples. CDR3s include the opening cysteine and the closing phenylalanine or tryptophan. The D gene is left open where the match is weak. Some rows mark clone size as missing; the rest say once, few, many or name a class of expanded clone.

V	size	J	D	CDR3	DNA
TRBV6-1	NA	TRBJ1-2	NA	CASSEFTGLYGYTF	TGTGCCAGCAGTGAATTCACGGGGCTCTATGGCTACACCTTC
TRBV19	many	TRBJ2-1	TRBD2	CASSISTSANNEQFF	TGTGCCAGTAGTATCAGTACTAGCGCCAACAATGAGCAGTTCTTC
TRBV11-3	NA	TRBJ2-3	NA	CASSQGAETGDTQYF	TGTGCCAGCAGCCAGGGTGCGGAGACGGGAGATACGCAGTATTTT
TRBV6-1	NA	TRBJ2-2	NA	CASSEAMKGRTSNTGELFF	TGTGCCAGCAGTGAAGCGATGAAGGGCAGGACCTCGAACACCGGGGAGCTGTTTTTT
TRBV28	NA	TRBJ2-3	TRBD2	CASSFGGSSTDTQYF	TGTGCCAGCAGTTTCGGCGGGAGTAGCACAGATACGCAGTATTTT
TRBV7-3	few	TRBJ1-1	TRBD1	CASSFSGTGDAFF	TGTGCCAGCAGCTTCTCCGGGACAGGGGATGCTTTCTTT
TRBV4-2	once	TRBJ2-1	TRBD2	CASSQDGAGGSLSYNEQFF	TGTGCCAGCAGCCAAGACGGGGCGGGAGGGAGCCTCTCCTACAATGAGCAGTTCTTC
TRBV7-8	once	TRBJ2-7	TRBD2	CASSLGTSGSSEQYF	TGTGCCAGCAGCCTTGGGACTAGCGGGTCGAGTGAGCAGTACTTC
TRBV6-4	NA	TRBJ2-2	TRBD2	CASSREVLGTGELFF	TGTGCCAGCAGCCGGGAGGTTTTAGGTACCGGGGAGCTGTTTTTT
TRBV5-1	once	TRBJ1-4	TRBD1	CASSGRDRASGEKLFF	TGCGCCAGCAGCGGACGGGACAGAGCCTCGGGAGAAAAACTGTTTTTT
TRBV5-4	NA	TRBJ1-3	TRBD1	CASSLQGFGNTIYF	TGTGCCAGCAGCTTACAGGGGTTCGGAAACACCATATATTTT
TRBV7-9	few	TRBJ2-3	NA	CASSLVRRGKGDTQYF	TGTGCCAGCAGCTTAGTTCGGAGGGGGAAGGGAGATACGCAGTATTTT
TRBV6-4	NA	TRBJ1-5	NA	CASSDPRWRPNQPQHF	TGTGCCAGCAGTGACCCAAGATGGAGGCCCAATCAGCCCCAGCATTTT
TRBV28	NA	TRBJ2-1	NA	CASSFVGNGYNEQFF	TGTGCCAGCAGTTTTGTGGGGAACGGATACAATGAGCAGTTCTTC
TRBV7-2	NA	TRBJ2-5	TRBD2	CASSRTSGSGETQYF	TGTGCCAGCAGCCGGACTAGCGGGAGTGGGGAGACCCAGTACTTC
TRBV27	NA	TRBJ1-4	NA	CASSFEGGKLFF	TGTGCCAGCAGTTTCGAGGGGGGAAAACTGTTTTTT
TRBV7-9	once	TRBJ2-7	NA	CASSTPGRAMAQYF	TGTGCCAGCAGCACCCCAGGACGCGCCATGGCGCAGTACTTC
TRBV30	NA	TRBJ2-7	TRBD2	CAWGGVRSYEQYF	TGTGCCTGGGGGGGGGTTAGATCCTACGAGCAGTACTTC
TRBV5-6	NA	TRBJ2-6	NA	CASSLGVSGANVLTF	TGTGCCAGCAGCTTGGGGGTCTCTGGGGCCAACGTCCTGACTTTC
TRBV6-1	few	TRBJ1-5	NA	CASSEKWEGYQPQHF	TGTGCCAGCAGTGAAAAATGGGAGGGGTATCAGCCCCAGCATTTT
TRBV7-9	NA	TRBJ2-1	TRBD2	CASSDGTSGANEQFF	TGTGCCAGCAGCGATGGGACTAGCGGGGCGAATGAGCAGTTCTTC
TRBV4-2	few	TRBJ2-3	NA	CASSQEFQRGGDTQYF	TGTGCCAGCAGCCAAGAATTCCAGAGGGGGGGAGATACGCAGTATTTT
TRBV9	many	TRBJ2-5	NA	CASSVGASQETQYF	TGTGCCAGCAGCGTAGGGGCCAGCCAAGAGACCCAGTACTTC
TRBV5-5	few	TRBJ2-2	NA	CASSSPVYTGELFF	TGTGCCAGCAGCTCTCCTGTGTATACCGGGGAGCTGTTTTTT
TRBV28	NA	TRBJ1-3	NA	CASSLIEPSRAGNTIYF	TGTGCCAGCAGTTTAATAGAGCCCAGCAGGGCTGGAAACACCATATATTTT
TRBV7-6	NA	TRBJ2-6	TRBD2	CASSPLAGSSGANVLTF	TGTGCCAGCAGCCCTCTAGCGGGAAGCTCTGGGGCCAACGTCCTGACTTTC
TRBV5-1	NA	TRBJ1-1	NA	CASSPREGGNTEAFF	TGCGCCAGCAGCCCGCGAGAAGGGGGTAACACTGAAGCTTTCTTT
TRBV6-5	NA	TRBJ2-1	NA	CASSYGGYSYNEQFF	TGTGCCAGCAGTTATGGGGGCTACTCCTACAATGAGCAGTTCTTC
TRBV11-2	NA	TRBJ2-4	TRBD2	CASSHSGIGIQYF	TGTGCCAGCAGTCATAGCGGGATCGGCATTCAGTACTTC
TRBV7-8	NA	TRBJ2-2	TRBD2	CASMAGGYTGELFF	TGTGCCAGCATGGCGGGAGGGTACACCGGGGAGCTGTTTTTT
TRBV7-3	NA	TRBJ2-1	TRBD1	CASSSEKGAYNEQFF	TGTGCCAGCAGCTCGGAGAAGGGGGCGTACAATGAGCAGTTCTTC
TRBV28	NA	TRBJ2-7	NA	CASRGGQSSYEQYF	TGTGCCAGCAGGGGGGGACAAAGCTCCTACGAGCAGTACTTC
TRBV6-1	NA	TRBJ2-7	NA	CASRAQGTHEQYF	TGTGCCAGCCGGGCACAGGGTACCCACGAGCAGTACTTC
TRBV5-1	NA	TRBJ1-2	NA	CASSLRYTGPPPSGYTF	TGCGCCAGCAGCTTGCGGTATACCGGACCGCCTCCGAGCGGCTACACCTTC
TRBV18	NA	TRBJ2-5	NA	CASSPGTFRETQYF	TGTGCCAGCTCACCAGGGACCTTCAGGGAGACCCAGTACTTC
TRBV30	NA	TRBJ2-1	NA	CAWSLGAPSYNEQFF	TGTGCCTGGAGTCTGGGGGCTCCCTCCTACAATGAGCAGTTCTTC
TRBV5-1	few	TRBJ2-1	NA	CASSLGFTGYNEQFF	TGCGCCAGCAGCTTGGGATTCACCGGGTACAATGAGCAGTTCTTC
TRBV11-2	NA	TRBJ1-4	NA	CASSGGVDGKLFF	TGTGCCAGCAGTGGAGGGGTTGACGGAAAACTGTTTTTT
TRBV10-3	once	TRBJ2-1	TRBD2	CAMGSGLAGVNEQFF	TGTGCCATGGGGTCGGGGCTAGCGGGAGTCAATGAGCAGTTCTTC
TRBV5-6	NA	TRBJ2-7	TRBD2	CASRPTSGRAYEQYF	TGTGCCAGCAGACCGACTAGCGGAAGAGCCTACGAGCAGTACTTC
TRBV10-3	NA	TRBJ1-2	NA	CAISLEVADGYTF	TGTGCCATCAGCCTGGAGGTCGCGGATGGCTACACCTTC
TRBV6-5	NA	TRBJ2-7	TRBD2	CASSYSAERERNEQYF	TGTGCCAGCAGTTACTCCGCGGAGCGGGAGAGGAACGAGCAGTACTTC
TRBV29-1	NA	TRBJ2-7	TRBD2	CSVLQSGPGLDFHEQYF	TGCAGCGTTCTCCAATCGGGCCCGGGACTAGATTTTCACGAGCAGTACTTC
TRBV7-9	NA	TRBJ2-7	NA	CASSLAQGKLEQYF	TGTGCCAGCAGCTTAGCACAGGGAAAACTCGAGCAGTACTTC
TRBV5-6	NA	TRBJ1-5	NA	CASSLGGWGVTGNQPQHF	TGTGCCAGCAGCTTGGGAGGATGGGGGGTTACAGGCAATCAGCCCCAGCATTTT
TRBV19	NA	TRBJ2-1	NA	CASSGGARPNNEQFF	TGTGCCAGTAGTGGGGGGGCCAGGCCCAACAATGAGCAGTTCTTC
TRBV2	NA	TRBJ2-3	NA	CASRGNTDTQYF	TGTGCCAGCAGGGGTAACACAGATACGCAGTATTTT
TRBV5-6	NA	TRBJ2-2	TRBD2	CASSSGLASRTGELFF	TGTGCCAGCAGCTCGGGACTAGCAAGTCGGACCGGGGAGCTGTTTTTT
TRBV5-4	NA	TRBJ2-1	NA	CASSSRPSYNEQFF	TGTGCCAGCAGCTCCCGGCCGTCCTACAATGAGCAGTTCTTC
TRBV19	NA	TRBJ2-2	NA	CASSPWTTTGELFF	TGTGCCAGTAGTCCTTGGACAACTACAGGGGAGCTGTTTTTT
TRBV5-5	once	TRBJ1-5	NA	CASSLDFYQPQHF	TGTGCCAGCAGCTTGGACTTCTATCAGCCCCAGCATTTT